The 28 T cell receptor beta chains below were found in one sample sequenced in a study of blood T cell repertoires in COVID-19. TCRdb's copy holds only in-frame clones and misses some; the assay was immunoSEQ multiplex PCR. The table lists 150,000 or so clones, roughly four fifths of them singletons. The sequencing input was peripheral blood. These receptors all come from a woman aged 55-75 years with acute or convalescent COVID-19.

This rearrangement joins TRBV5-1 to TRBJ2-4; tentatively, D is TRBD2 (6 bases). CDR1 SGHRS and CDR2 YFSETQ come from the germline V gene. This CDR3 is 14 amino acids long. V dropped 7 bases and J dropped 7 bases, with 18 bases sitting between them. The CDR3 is CASREQGRSNIQYF. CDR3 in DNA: TGCGCCAGCCGGGAGCAGGGAAGGTCGAACATTCAGTACTTC.

The CDR3 spells CASSILEGSGNTIYF. DNA for the CDR3: TGTGCCAGTAGTATTCTCGAGGGTTCTGGAAACACCATATATTTT. The chain carries TRBV19 and TRBJ1-3; D not certain. Germline-derived CDR1 and CDR2 are LNHDA and SQIVND (reference sequence). V gave up 3 bases and J gave up 1 base, with 10 bases separating them. This CDR3 comprises 15 residues.

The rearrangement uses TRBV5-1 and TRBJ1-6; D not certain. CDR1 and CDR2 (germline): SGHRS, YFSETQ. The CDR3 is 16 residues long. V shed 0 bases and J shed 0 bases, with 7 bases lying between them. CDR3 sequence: CASSLEGSSYNSPLHF. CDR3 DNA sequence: TGCGCCAGCAGCTTGGAAGGGAGCTCCTATAATTCACCCCTCCACTTT.

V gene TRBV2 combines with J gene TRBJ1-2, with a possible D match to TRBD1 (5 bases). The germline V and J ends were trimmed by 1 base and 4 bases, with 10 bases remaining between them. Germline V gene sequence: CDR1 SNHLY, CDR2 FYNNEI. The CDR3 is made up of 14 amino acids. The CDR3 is CASSEVSTGYGYTF. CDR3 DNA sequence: TGTGCCAGCAGTGAAGTTTCCACAGGCTATGGCTACACCTTC.

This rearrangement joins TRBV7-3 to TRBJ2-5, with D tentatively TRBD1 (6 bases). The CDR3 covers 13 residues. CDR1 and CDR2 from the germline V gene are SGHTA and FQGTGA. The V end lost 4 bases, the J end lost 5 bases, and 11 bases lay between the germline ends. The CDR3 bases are TGTGCCAGCAGCTCCAGGGGCATGGAGACCCAGTACTTC. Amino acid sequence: CASSSRGMETQYF.

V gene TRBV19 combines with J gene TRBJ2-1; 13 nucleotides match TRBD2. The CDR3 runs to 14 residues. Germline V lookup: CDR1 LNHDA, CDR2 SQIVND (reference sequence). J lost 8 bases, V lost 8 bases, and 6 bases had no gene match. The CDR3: CASAGTSGVYEQFF. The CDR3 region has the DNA TGTGCCAGTGCCGGGACTAGCGGGGTCTATGAGCAGTTCTTC. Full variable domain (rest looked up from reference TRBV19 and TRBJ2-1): DGGITQSPKYLFRKEGQNVTLSCEQNLNHDAMYWYRQDPGQGLRLIYYSQIVNDFQKGDIAEGYSVSREKKESFPLTVTSAQKNPTAFYLCASAGTSGVYEQFFGPGTRLTVL.

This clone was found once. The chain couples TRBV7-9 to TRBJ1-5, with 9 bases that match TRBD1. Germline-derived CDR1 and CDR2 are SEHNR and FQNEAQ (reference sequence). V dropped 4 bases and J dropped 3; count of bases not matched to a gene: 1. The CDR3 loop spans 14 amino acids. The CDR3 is CASSWDRDNQPQHF. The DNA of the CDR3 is TGTGCCAGCAGCTGGGACAGGGACAATCAGCCCCAGCATTTT.

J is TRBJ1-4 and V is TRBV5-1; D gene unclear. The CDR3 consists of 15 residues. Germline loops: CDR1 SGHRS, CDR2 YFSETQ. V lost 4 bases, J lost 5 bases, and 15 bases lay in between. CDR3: CASSPGGSSNEKLFF. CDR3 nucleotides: TGCGCCAGCAGCCCTGGAGGCTCTTCGAATGAAAAACTGTTTTTT.

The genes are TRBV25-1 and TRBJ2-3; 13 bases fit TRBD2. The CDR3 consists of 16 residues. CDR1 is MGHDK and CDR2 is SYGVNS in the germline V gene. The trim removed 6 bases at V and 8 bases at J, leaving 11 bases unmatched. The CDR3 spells CASSGTSGGVTATQYF. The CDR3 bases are TGTGCCAGCAGCGGAACTAGCGGGGGGGTCACGGCTACGCAGTATTTT.

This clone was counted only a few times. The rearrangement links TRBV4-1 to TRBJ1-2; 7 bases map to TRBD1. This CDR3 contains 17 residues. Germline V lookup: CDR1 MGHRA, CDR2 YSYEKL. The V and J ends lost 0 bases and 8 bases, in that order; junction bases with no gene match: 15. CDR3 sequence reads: CASSQDLGRRDSGGYTF. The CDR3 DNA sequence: TGCGCCAGCAGCCAAGATCTGGGGCGGCGGGACAGTGGGGGCTACACCTTC.

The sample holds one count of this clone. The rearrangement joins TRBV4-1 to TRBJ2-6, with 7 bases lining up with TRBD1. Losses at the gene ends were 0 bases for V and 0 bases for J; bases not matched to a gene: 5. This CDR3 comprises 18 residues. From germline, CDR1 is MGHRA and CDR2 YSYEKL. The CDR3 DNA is TGCGCCAGCAGCCAAGACAGGGGGATTCGCTCTGGGGCCAACGTCCTGACTTTC. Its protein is CASSQDRGIRSGANVLTF.

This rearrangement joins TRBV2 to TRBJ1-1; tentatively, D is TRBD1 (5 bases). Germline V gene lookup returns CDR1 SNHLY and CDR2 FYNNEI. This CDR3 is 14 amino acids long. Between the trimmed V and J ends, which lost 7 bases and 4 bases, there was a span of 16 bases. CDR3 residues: CASILQGYLTEAFF. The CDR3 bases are TGTGCCAGCATTCTCCAGGGTTATCTCACTGAAGCTTTCTTT.

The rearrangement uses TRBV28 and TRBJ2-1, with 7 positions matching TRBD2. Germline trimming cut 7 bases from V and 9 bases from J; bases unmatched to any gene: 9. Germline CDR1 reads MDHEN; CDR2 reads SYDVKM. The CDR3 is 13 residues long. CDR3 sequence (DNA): TGTGCCAGCAAGCAGGGAGGGATCGGTGAGCAGTTCTTC. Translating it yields CASKQGGIGEQFF.

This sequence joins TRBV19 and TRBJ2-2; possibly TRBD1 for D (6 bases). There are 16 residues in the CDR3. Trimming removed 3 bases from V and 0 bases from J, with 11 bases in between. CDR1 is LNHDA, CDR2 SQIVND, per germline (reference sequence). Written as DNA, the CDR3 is TGTGCCAGTAGTATCAGGGGTCCCGCGAACACCGGGGAGCTGTTTTTT. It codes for CASSIRGPANTGELFF. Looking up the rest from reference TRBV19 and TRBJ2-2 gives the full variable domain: DGGITQSPKYLFRKEGQNVTLSCEQNLNHDAMYWYRQDPGQGLRLIYYSQIVNDFQKGDIAEGYSVSREKKESFPLTVTSAQKNPTAFYLCASSIRGPANTGELFFGEGSRLTVL.

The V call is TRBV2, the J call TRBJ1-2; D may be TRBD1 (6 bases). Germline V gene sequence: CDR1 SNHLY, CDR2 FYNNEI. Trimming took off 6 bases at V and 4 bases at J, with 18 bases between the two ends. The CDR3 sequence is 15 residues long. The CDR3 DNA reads TGTGCCAGCAGCGCCATGGGGGCGGTCGGCTATGGCTACACCTTC. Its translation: CASSAMGAVGYGYTF.

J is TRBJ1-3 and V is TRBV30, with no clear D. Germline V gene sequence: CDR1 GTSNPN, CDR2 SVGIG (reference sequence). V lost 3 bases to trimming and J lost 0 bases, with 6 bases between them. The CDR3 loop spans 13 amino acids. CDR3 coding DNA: TGTGCCTGGAGCGTTAACTCTGGAAACACCATATATTTT. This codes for CAWSVNSGNTIYF. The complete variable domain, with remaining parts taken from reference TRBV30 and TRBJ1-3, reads SQTIHQWPATLVQPVGSPLSLECTVEGTSNPNLYWYRQAAGRGLQLLFYSVGIGQISSEVPQNLSASRPQDRQFILSSKKLLLSDSGFYLCAWSVNSGNTIYFGEGSWLTVV.

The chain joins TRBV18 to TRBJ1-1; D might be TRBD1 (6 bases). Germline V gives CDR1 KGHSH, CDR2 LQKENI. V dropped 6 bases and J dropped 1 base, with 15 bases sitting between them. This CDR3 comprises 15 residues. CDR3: CASSPRDIQNTEAFF. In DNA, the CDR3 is TGTGCCAGCTCGCCTCGGGACATACAGAACACTGAAGCTTTCTTT.

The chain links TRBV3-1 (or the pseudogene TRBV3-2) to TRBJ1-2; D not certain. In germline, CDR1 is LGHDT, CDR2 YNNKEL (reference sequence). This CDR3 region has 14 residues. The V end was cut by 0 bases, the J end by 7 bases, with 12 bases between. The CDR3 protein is CASSQEGGRAGYTF. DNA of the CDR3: TGTGCCAGCAGCCAAGAGGGTGGGAGAGCTGGCTACACCTTC.

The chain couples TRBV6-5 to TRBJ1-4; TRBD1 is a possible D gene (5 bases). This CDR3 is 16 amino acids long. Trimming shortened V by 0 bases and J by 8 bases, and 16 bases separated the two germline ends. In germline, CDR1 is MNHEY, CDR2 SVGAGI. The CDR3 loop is CASSYSNPGLGEKLFF. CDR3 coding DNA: TGTGCCAGCAGTTACTCGAATCCGGGACTGGGAGAAAAACTGTTTTTT.

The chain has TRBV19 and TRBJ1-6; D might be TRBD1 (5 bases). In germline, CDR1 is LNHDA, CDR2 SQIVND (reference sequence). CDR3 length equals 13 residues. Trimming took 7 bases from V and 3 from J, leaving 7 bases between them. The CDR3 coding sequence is TGTGCCAGTACCACAGGCTATAATTCACCCCTCCACTTT. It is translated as CASTTGYNSPLHF.

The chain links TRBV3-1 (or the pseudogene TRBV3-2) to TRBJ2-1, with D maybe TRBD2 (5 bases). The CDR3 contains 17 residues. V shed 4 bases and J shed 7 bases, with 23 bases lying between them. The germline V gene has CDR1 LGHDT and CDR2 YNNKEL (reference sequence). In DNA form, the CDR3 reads TGTGCCAGCAGCCGTCGAAGCCCGGGATCCGGCTGGAATGAGCAGTTCTTC. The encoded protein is CASSRRSPGSGWNEQFF.

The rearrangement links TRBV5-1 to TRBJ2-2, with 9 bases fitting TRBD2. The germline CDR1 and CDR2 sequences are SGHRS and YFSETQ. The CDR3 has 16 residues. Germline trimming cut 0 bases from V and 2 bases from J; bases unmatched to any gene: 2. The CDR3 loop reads CASSLGLAVNTGELFF. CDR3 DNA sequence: TGCGCCAGCAGCTTGGGACTAGCGGTTAACACCGGGGAGCTGTTTTTT.

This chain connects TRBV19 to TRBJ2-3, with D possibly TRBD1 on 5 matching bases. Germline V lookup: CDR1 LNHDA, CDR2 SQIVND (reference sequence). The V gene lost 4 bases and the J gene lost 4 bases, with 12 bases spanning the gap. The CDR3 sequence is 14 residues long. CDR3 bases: TGTGCCAGTAGTAGTACCTCAGGGCCAGATACGCAGTATTTT. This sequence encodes CASSSTSGPDTQYF.

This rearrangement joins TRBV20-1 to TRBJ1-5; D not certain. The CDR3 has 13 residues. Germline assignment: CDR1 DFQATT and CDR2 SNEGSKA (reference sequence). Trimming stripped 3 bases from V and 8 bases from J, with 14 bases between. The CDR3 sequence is CSASMGLAKPQHF. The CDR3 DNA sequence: TGCAGTGCTAGTATGGGATTAGCGAAGCCCCAGCATTTT.

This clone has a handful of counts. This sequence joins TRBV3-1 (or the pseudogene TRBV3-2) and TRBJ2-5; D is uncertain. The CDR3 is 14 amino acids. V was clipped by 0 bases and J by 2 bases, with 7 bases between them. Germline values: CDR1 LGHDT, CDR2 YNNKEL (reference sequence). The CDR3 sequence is CASSQDRVQETQYF. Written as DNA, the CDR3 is TGTGCCAGCAGCCAAGATCGAGTGCAAGAGACCCAGTACTTC.

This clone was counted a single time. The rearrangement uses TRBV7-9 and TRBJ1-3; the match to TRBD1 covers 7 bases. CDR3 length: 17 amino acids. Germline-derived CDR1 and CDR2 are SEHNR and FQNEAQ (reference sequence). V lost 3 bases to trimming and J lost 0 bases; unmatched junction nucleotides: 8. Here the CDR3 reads CASSFGGQSRSGNTIYF. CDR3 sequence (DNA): TGTGCCAGCAGCTTTGGGGGACAGTCTCGCTCTGGAAACACCATATATTTT.

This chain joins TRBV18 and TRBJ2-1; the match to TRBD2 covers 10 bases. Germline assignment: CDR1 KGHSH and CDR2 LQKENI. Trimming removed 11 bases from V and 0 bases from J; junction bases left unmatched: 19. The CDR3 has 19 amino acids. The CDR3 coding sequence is TGTGCCGGGAGAGACCCTAGCGGGGGCGTTACGAGCTCCTACAATGAGCAGTTCTTC. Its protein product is CAGRDPSGGVTSSYNEQFF.

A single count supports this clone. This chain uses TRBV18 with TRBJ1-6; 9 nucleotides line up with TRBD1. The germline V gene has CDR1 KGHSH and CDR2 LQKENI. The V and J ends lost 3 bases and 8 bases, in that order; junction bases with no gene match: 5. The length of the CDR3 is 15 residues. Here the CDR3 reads CASSPGGQGYSPLHF. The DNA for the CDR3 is TGTGCCAGCTCACCCGGGGGACAGGGTTATTCACCCCTCCACTTT.